This TCR beta chain was retrieved from a study of blood T cell repertoires in COVID-19. For the study at large: Sample material is recorded as cDNA or gDNA derived from T cells, B-cell-depleted T cells, or PBMCs.

This CDR3 is built from 14 residues. Germline V lookup: CDR1 MDHEN, CDR2 SYDVKM. The V and J ends lost 8 bases and 5 bases, in that order; junction bases with no gene match: 10. Study processing details: Reference gene primer amplification yielded estimated nucleated cell counts. Produced via immunoSEQ multiplex PCR; TCRdb's table is partial and in-frame only. V and J calls and clone size come straight from that table; D and trimming were deduced from the DNA. Of some 41,000 clones listed, 82% are singletons. The TCR was taken from a woman in her 70s with acute or convalescent COVID-19. Sequenced: peripheral blood. This chain connects TRBV28 to TRBJ2-5, with TRBD2 matching 8 bases. The CDR3 here is CASLNGGAGETQYF. DNA for the CDR3: TGTGCCAGCCTGAACGGGGGGGCAGGGGAGACCCAGTACTTC.